These T cell receptor beta chains were read from a single sample in a study of T cells in Graves' hyperthyroidism and ophthalmopathy. From the multiplex PCR reads, TCRdb called clonotypes with MiXCR, one entry per CDR3 protein. The sample shows 300,000 to 500,000 distinct CDR3 sequences, roughly an eighth of them seen only once. Sequenced material: blood. Source of these receptors: a man aged 45-60 years with Graves' ophthalmopathy. Each CDR3 is given with its conserved first and last residue. The D gene is left open where the match is weak. For some rows the clone size is stated as once, few or many, or as a class when expanded; others skip it.

v_gene: TRBV28; abundance: NA; j_gene: TRBJ2-6; d_gene: NA; CDR3nt: TGTGCCGGCAGTTTCCAGTCTGGGGCCAACGTCCTGACTTTC; CDR3aa: CAGSFQSGANVLTF
v_gene: TRBV12-3/TRBV12-4; abundance: many; j_gene: TRBJ1-4; d_gene: TRBD1; CDR3nt: TGTGCCAGCAGCCCAGGGGGCTCCGGTGAAAAACTGTTTTTT; CDR3aa: CASSPGGSGEKLFF
v_gene: TRBV20-1; abundance: NA; j_gene: TRBJ1-4; d_gene: NA; CDR3nt: TGCAGTGTTATAGCCTCTGGGTTCCGTGAAAAACTGTTTTTT; CDR3aa: CSVIASGFREKLFF
v_gene: TRBV3-1; abundance: once; j_gene: TRBJ2-5; d_gene: TRBD2; CDR3nt: TGTGCCAGCAGCCACGCGGCGGGAGGGGGAGAGACCCAGTACTTC; CDR3aa: CASSHAAGGGETQYF
v_gene: TRBV2; abundance: many; j_gene: TRBJ1-2; d_gene: TRBD1; CDR3nt: TGTGCCAGCAGCCAGGACAGGGGAACTAACTATGGCTACACCTTC; CDR3aa: CASSQDRGTNYGYTF
v_gene: TRBV3-1; abundance: many; j_gene: TRBJ2-7; d_gene: NA; CDR3nt: TGTGCCAGCAGCCAAGTTCAGGTTGCCGAGCAGTACTTC; CDR3aa: CASSQVQVAEQYF
v_gene: TRBV4-1; abundance: NA; j_gene: TRBJ1-2; d_gene: NA; CDR3nt: TGCGCCAGCAGCCAAGGCCTCAGGGAGGCCTATGGCTACACCTTC; CDR3aa: CASSQGLREAYGYTF
v_gene: TRBV18; abundance: many; j_gene: TRBJ2-3; d_gene: NA; CDR3nt: TGTGCCAGCTCACCCCGGAGGGGGGATGGAGATACGCAGTATTTT; CDR3aa: CASSPRRGDGDTQYF
v_gene: TRBV7-9; abundance: many; j_gene: TRBJ1-1; d_gene: TRBD1; CDR3nt: TGTGCCAGCAGGGGGAGGGGGCTGTACACTGAAGCTTTCTTT; CDR3aa: CASRGRGLYTEAFF
v_gene: TRBV12-3/TRBV12-4; abundance: many; j_gene: TRBJ1-4; d_gene: TRBD1; CDR3nt: TGTGCCAGCAGTCGCTCCGGGACAGGGGGTGAAAAACTGTTTTTT; CDR3aa: CASSRSGTGGEKLFF
v_gene: TRBV20-1; abundance: many; j_gene: TRBJ2-7; d_gene: NA; CDR3nt: TGCAGTGCTAGAGAGGGCAGGTCATCGGGGGAGCAGTACTTC; CDR3aa: CSAREGRSSGEQYF
v_gene: TRBV7-2; abundance: few; j_gene: TRBJ2-2; d_gene: TRBD2; CDR3nt: TGTGCCAGCAGCTTAGGGGGTCCGATAGCGGGAGATCCCGGGGAGCTGTTTTTT; CDR3aa: CASSLGGPIAGDPGELFF
v_gene: TRBV20-1; abundance: NA; j_gene: TRBJ2-5; d_gene: TRBD1; CDR3nt: TGCAGTGCGAAAGACCGGGACAGGGGGCTTGGCCAGTACTTC; CDR3aa: CSAKDRDRGLGQYF
v_gene: TRBV9; abundance: few; j_gene: TRBJ1-5; d_gene: TRBD1; CDR3nt: TGTGCCAGCCACAGGGGCCGCAATCAGCCCCAGCATTTT; CDR3aa: CASHRGRNQPQHF
v_gene: TRBV19; abundance: few; j_gene: TRBJ1-5; d_gene: NA; CDR3nt: TGTGCCAGTAGTACCCAATACGATCAGCCCCAGCATTTT; CDR3aa: CASSTQYDQPQHF
v_gene: TRBV28; abundance: NA; j_gene: TRBJ2-2; d_gene: TRBD2; CDR3nt: TGTGCCAGCGGCGGGAGGATAGCCCAAAGAAACACCGGGGAGCTGTTTTTT; CDR3aa: CASGGRIAQRNTGELFF
v_gene: TRBV29-1; abundance: many; j_gene: TRBJ2-1; d_gene: TRBD2; CDR3nt: TGCAGCGTTGGAGGGACTAGCGGGGGGTACAATGAGCAGTTCTTC; CDR3aa: CSVGGTSGGYNEQFF
v_gene: TRBV9; abundance: many; j_gene: TRBJ2-5; d_gene: NA; CDR3nt: TGTGCCAGCAGCTCCCCGTCGCCCCAAGAGACCCAGTACTTC; CDR3aa: CASSSPSPQETQYF
v_gene: TRBV12-3/TRBV12-4; abundance: NA; j_gene: TRBJ2-5; d_gene: NA; CDR3nt: TGTGCCAGCAGCGGGGCGCAGGAGACCCAGTACTTC; CDR3aa: CASSGAQETQYF
v_gene: TRBV20-1; abundance: many; j_gene: TRBJ2-5; d_gene: NA; CDR3nt: TGCAGTGCTAGAGAGGGGAGTTTGCAGCAAGAGACCCAGTACTTC; CDR3aa: CSAREGSLQQETQYF
v_gene: TRBV29-1; abundance: many; j_gene: TRBJ2-7; d_gene: TRBD1; CDR3nt: TGCAGCGTTACGGACAGGAGCTCCTCAAAACAGCAGTACTTC; CDR3aa: CSVTDRSSSKQQYF
v_gene: TRBV15; abundance: NA; j_gene: TRBJ2-1; d_gene: NA; CDR3nt: TGTGCCACCAGAGGCGTAGCTGCGAGCGGGTACAATGAGCAGTTCTTC; CDR3aa: CATRGVAASGYNEQFF
v_gene: TRBV14; abundance: NA; j_gene: TRBJ2-1; d_gene: NA; CDR3nt: TGTGCCAGCAGCCCTGACGGCTACAATGAGCAGTTCTTC; CDR3aa: CASSPDGYNEQFF
v_gene: TRBV29-1; abundance: NA; j_gene: TRBJ1-4; d_gene: NA; CDR3nt: TGCAGCGTTTATGGAGAAAAACTGTTTTTT; CDR3aa: CSVYGEKLFF
v_gene: TRBV2; abundance: many; j_gene: TRBJ2-2; d_gene: NA; CDR3nt: TGTGCCAGCAGTAGGACAGAAACGAACACCGGGGAGCTGTTTTTT; CDR3aa: CASSRTETNTGELFF
v_gene: TRBV6-2/TRBV6-3; abundance: many; j_gene: TRBJ2-1; d_gene: TRBD2; CDR3nt: TGTGCCAGCAGTTACGATTCGGCTAGCGGCTTAAGCTCCTACAATGAGCAGTTCTTC; CDR3aa: CASSYDSASGLSSYNEQFF
v_gene: TRBV28; abundance: NA; j_gene: TRBJ1-4; d_gene: NA; CDR3nt: TGTGCCAGCCCTAAACCCAACGGGGAAAAACTGTTTTTT; CDR3aa: CASPKPNGEKLFF
v_gene: TRBV24-1; abundance: NA; j_gene: TRBJ2-1; d_gene: TRBD2; CDR3nt: TGTGCCACCAGTGATTCTGGGCGGGGGAACTACAATGAGCAGTTCTTC; CDR3aa: CATSDSGRGNYNEQFF
v_gene: TRBV19; abundance: NA; j_gene: TRBJ2-1; d_gene: NA; CDR3nt: TGTGCCAGTAGTTTCACCCCCCCATCGGCGGGAATAATCTACAATGAGCAGTTCTTC; CDR3aa: CASSFTPPSAGIIYNEQFF
v_gene: TRBV19; abundance: NA; j_gene: TRBJ2-1; d_gene: TRBD2; CDR3nt: TGTGCCAGTAGTATTTCCACGACCGGGACTAGTCCCGTTGAACGGTTCTTC; CDR3aa: CASSISTTGTSPVERFF
v_gene: TRBV12-3/TRBV12-4; abundance: many; j_gene: TRBJ1-5; d_gene: TRBD1; CDR3nt: TGTGCCAGCAGTCAATCAGGGGGCTTTTATCAGCCCCAGCATTTT; CDR3aa: CASSQSGGFYQPQHF
v_gene: TRBV7-9; abundance: many; j_gene: TRBJ2-7; d_gene: NA; CDR3nt: TGTGCCAGCAGCGTCTCAGCCTACGAGCAGTACTTC; CDR3aa: CASSVSAYEQYF
v_gene: TRBV12-3/TRBV12-4; abundance: few; j_gene: TRBJ2-5; d_gene: NA; CDR3nt: TGTGCCATCGGAGAGACCCAGTACTTC; CDR3aa: CAIGETQYF
v_gene: TRBV28; abundance: many; j_gene: TRBJ2-1; d_gene: NA; CDR3nt: TGTGCCAGCAGGCCCTCTGGGGACTCCTTCTACAATGAGCAGTTCTTC; CDR3aa: CASRPSGDSFYNEQFF
v_gene: TRBV19; abundance: few; j_gene: TRBJ2-1; d_gene: NA; CDR3nt: TGTGCCAGTAGTATAGGGTTGGGATTGCAAAGTATAACCTACAATGAGCAGTTCTTC; CDR3aa: CASSIGLGLQSITYNEQFF
v_gene: TRBV24-1; abundance: NA; j_gene: TRBJ2-1; d_gene: NA; CDR3nt: TGTGCCACCAGTGACATCCGGGACTACAATGAGCAGTTCTTC; CDR3aa: CATSDIRDYNEQFF
v_gene: TRBV24-1; abundance: many; j_gene: TRBJ2-2; d_gene: NA; CDR3nt: TGTGCCACCAGTGACCCCGCGCTCCCGAACACCGGGGAGCTGTTTTTT; CDR3aa: CATSDPALPNTGELFF
v_gene: TRBV15; abundance: NA; j_gene: TRBJ1-5; d_gene: NA; CDR3nt: TGTGCCACCAGCAGAGATCTAGGAACTTACAATCAGCCCCAGCATTTT; CDR3aa: CATSRDLGTYNQPQHF
v_gene: TRBV6-1; abundance: NA; j_gene: TRBJ2-1; d_gene: NA; CDR3nt: TGTGCCAGCAGTGACTCCATAAGCTCCTACAATGAGCAGTTCTTC; CDR3aa: CASSDSISSYNEQFF
v_gene: TRBV28; abundance: few; j_gene: TRBJ2-1; d_gene: TRBD1; CDR3nt: TGTGCCAGCAGACGCCCGGGACAGGGGTACACTGAGCAGTTCTTC; CDR3aa: CASRRPGQGYTEQFF
v_gene: TRBV2; abundance: few; j_gene: TRBJ2-7; d_gene: TRBD2; CDR3nt: TGTGCCAGCACGAAGGGGCTAGCGGACACCTACGAGCAGTACTTC; CDR3aa: CASTKGLADTYEQYF
v_gene: TRBV11-2; abundance: many; j_gene: TRBJ2-1; d_gene: NA; CDR3nt: TGTGCCAGCAGCTTACTTGCCCTGAGCTCCTACAATGAGCAGTTCTTC; CDR3aa: CASSLLALSSYNEQFF
v_gene: TRBV2; abundance: many; j_gene: TRBJ2-2; d_gene: TRBD1; CDR3nt: TGTGCCAGCACTGAGGGACAGGGGGCGATCACCGGGGAGCTGTTTTTT; CDR3aa: CASTEGQGAITGELFF
v_gene: TRBV2; abundance: few; j_gene: TRBJ1-6; d_gene: TRBD1; CDR3nt: TGTGCCAGCAGTGAAGAGGGCAGGGGGATTAATTCACCCCTCCACTTT; CDR3aa: CASSEEGRGINSPLHF
v_gene: TRBV11-2; abundance: NA; j_gene: TRBJ1-3; d_gene: NA; CDR3nt: TGTGCCAGCAGCTTTATCGGGCGTAGCTCTGGAAACACCATATATTTT; CDR3aa: CASSFIGRSSGNTIYF